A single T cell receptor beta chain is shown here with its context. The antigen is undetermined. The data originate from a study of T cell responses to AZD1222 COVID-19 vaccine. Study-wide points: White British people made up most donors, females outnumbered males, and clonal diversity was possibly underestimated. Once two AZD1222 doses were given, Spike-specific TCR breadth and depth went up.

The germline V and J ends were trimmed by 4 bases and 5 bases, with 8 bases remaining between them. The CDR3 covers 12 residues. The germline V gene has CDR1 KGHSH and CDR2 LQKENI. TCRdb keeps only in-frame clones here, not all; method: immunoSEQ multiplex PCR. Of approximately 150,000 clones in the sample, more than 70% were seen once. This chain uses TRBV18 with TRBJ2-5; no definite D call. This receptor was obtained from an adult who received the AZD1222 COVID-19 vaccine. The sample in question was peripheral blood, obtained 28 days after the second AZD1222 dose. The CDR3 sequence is CASSLSLETQYF. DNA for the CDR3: TGTGCCAGCTCACTATCCCTCGAGACCCAGTACTTC.